This T cell receptor beta chain was identified in a study of blood T cell repertoires in COVID-19. Study at large: Collection of acute and convalescent COVID-19 samples took place in the United States, Italy and Spain.

The table came from immunoSEQ multiplex PCR; TCRdb's copy has only in-frame clones and leaves some out. Here the sample spans about 200,000 clones, about 85% being singletons. In terms of age and location, participants ranged from roughly 18 to 90 years and lived in about two dozen US areas. The ends lost 1 base at V and 4 bases at J; junction bases unmatched: 1. This CDR3 is 15 amino acids long. Germline V gene data show CDR1 as MNHNS and CDR2 as SASEGT. The chain recombines TRBV6-1 with TRBJ2-7, with 13 positions matching TRBD2. This receptor was taken from a man in his forties who had recovered from COVID-19. Sample: PBMCs or T cells enriched from blood (not recorded which). The CDR3 here is CASSEEGLAGYEQYF. CDR3 DNA: TGTGCCAGCAGTGAAGAGGGACTAGCGGGGTACGAGCAGTACTTC.